Below, 23 T cell receptor beta chains from the same sample are listed, as sequenced in a study of T cells in Graves' hyperthyroidism and ophthalmopathy. RNA transcripts gave rise to amplified TCR beta CDR3 regions. The primer set for the first-round RT-PCR of the TCR CDR3 was HTBI. TCRdb used MiXCR to reprocess the multiplex PCR reads, holding one entry per CDR3 protein. Of roughly 500,000 distinct CDR3 sequences in the sample, 16% were seen once. Sample: blood. Receptors originate from a woman aged 30 to 39 with Graves' ophthalmopathy.

This clonotype occurred many times. The V and J genes are TRBV11-3 and TRBJ2-1; D not resolved. The germline V and J ends were trimmed by 6 bases and 8 bases, with 14 bases remaining between them. CDR1 is SGHNT, CDR2 YENEEA, per germline. This CDR3 comprises 13 residues. The CDR3 nucleotides read TGTGCCAGCAGTCCTGACACAATGGATGAGCAGTTCTTC. It specifies CASSPDTMDEQFF.

A few counts support this clonotype. V usage is TRBV19 and J usage is TRBJ1-2; D unresolved. The CDR3 runs 13 residues. Deletions cut 5 bases from V and 7 bases from J, with 14 bases between. Germline V CDR1 and CDR2: LNHDA, SQIVND (reference sequence). Here the CDR3 DNA reads TGTGCCAGTAGTGTCGACGGGAGGAGTGGCTACACCTTC. Translated: CASSVDGRSGYTF. The complete variable domain, with remaining parts taken from reference TRBV19 and TRBJ1-2, reads DGGITQSPKYLFRKEGQNVTLSCEQNLNHDAMYWYRQDPGQGLRLIYYSQIVNDFQKGDIAEGYSVSREKKESFPLTVTSAQKNPTAFYLCASSVDGRSGYTFGSGTRLTVV.

The chain employs TRBV7-2 and TRBJ2-1; tentatively, D is TRBD1 or TRBD2 (5 bases each). The CDR3 consists of 14 residues. The V end lost 3 bases, the J end lost 6 bases, and 12 bases lay between the germline ends. Germline CDR1 reads SGHTA; CDR2 reads FQGNSA. The CDR3 region has the DNA TGTGCCAGCAGCTTGATTGTTGGGGGCAATGAGCAGTTCTTC. The encoded protein is CASSLIVGGNEQFF.

The table lists this clonotype with many counts. The genes are TRBV6-2 or TRBV6-3 and TRBJ1-2, with D perhaps matching TRBD1 (6 bases). The CDR3 length is 15 residues. Trimming took off 6 bases at V and 8 bases at J, with 22 bases between the two ends. Germline CDR1 MNHEY, CDR2 SVGEGT. CDR3 sequence reads: CASSQGRRPEIGYTF. The CDR3 coding sequence is TGTGCCAGCAGCCAGGGGCGGCGCCCTGAAATAGGCTACACCTTC.

The gene calls are TRBV5-6 and TRBJ2-2, with 13 bases matching TRBD2. Germline V CDR1 and CDR2: SGHDT, YYEEEE. The CDR3 totals 19 residues. V lost 1 base to trimming and J lost 3 bases; unmatched junction nucleotides: 9. CDR3 region: CASSLFYFGLAGDTGELFF. As DNA, the CDR3 is TGTGCCAGCAGCTTGTTTTATTTCGGACTAGCGGGAGACACCGGGGAGCTGTTTTTT. The full variable domain, completed using reference TRBV5-6 and TRBJ2-2, is DAGVTQSPTHLIKTRGQQVTLRCSPKSGHDTVSWYQQALGQGPQFIFQYYEEEERQRGNFPDRFSGHQFPNYSSELNVNALLLGDSALYLCASSLFYFGLAGDTGELFFGEGSRLTVL.

The sample holds one count of this clonotype. The chain uses TRBV7-9 and TRBJ2-7; 7 bases line up with TRBD1. Germline loops: CDR1 SEHNR, CDR2 FQNEAQ (reference sequence). J gave up 0 bases and V 3 bases, and 8 bases lay outside the gene matches. This CDR3 has 16 amino acids. In nucleotides, the CDR3 is TGTGCCAGCAGCTTTTCTCCGGGACAGCCCTCCTACGAGCAGTACTTC. Amino acid sequence: CASSFSPGQPSYEQYF.

This clonotype was seen repeatedly, ten times or more. V usage is TRBV7-8 and J usage is TRBJ2-2; D not resolved. V was pared by 5 bases and J by 6 bases, with 10 bases between. Germline V lookup: CDR1 SGHVS, CDR2 FQNEAQ. The CDR3 covers 13 residues. The CDR3 region is CASSPRRAGELFF. In DNA form, the CDR3 reads TGTGCCAGCAGCCCACGAAGGGCCGGGGAGCTGTTTTTT. Full variable domain (outside the CDR3, taken from reference TRBV7-8 and TRBJ2-2): GAGVSQSPRYKVAKRGQDVALRCDPISGHVSLFWYQQALGQGPEFLTYFQNEAQLDKSGLPSDRFFAERPEGSVSTLKIQRTQQEDSAVYLCASSPRRAGELFFGEGSRLTVL.

The genes are TRBV7-8 and TRBJ2-1, with a tentative D call TRBD2 (6 bases). Germline assignment: CDR1 SGHVS and CDR2 FQNEAQ. V lost 5 bases to trimming and J lost 2 bases, with 13 bases between them. The CDR3 is 15 amino acids. CDR3 DNA sequence: TGTGCCAGCAGCCACCGGGACTCGGCCTACAATGAGCAGTTCTTC. This gives the protein CASSHRDSAYNEQFF.

This clonotype was counted many times. This sequence joins TRBV3-1 and TRBJ2-7; perhaps TRBD1 as D (5 bases). The V end lost 6 bases, the J end lost 5 bases, and 17 bases lay between the germline ends. This CDR3 region has 14 residues. CDR1 is LGHDT and CDR2 is YNNKEL in the germline V gene (reference sequence). The CDR3 loop reads CASRPQGVGNEQYF. CDR3 nucleotides: TGTGCCAGCAGGCCGCAAGGGGTTGGTAACGAGCAGTACTTC.

In regard to this clonotype: An end of the junction differs from the germline gene, which may be a read error. The rearrangement joins TRBV6-1 to TRBJ2-5, with unresolved D. This CDR3 comprises 14 residues. Germline loops: CDR1 MNHNS, CDR2 SASEGT. The CDR3 is CASRVPHPQEAQYF. The CDR3 DNA reads TGTGCCAGCAGAGTCCCACACCCCCAAGAGGCCCAGTACTTC.

In this sample, this clonotype turned up many times. This CDR3 is CASSVEGGDNEQFF. Here the CDR3 DNA reads TGTGCCAGCAGCGTAGAGGGCGGGGACAATGAGCAGTTCTTC. The V call is TRBV9, the J call TRBJ2-1; maybe TRBD2 (6 bases). CDR3 length equals 14 residues. In germline, CDR1 is SGDLS, CDR2 YYNGEE. Trimming pared 0 bases from V and 5 bases from J, leaving 9 bases between.

With regard to this clonotype: Since a much larger clone is just one base distant, this may be a read error. The V call is TRBV6-2 or TRBV6-3, the J call TRBJ2-5; D may be TRBD1 or TRBD2 (6 bases each). CDR1 and CDR2 from the germline V gene are MNHEY and SVGEGT. Trimming cost V 6 bases and J 3 bases, with 11 bases left between them. The CDR3 loop spans 13 amino acids. CDR3 nucleotide sequence: TGTGCCAGCAGCTGGGGGGCAGAAGAGACCCAGTACTTC. Amino acid sequence: CASSWGAEETQYF.

This clonotype was seen at least ten times. The chain uses TRBV7-9 and TRBJ2-2; D is unclear. Germline V gene lookup returns CDR1 SEHNR and CDR2 FQNEAQ (reference sequence). This CDR3 is 15 amino acids long. V lost 4 bases, J lost 4 bases, and 13 bases lay in between. The CDR3 DNA sequence: TGTGCCAGCAGCTCGAGTCTGTGGAGCACCGGGGAGCTGTTTTTT. Its translation: CASSSSLWSTGELFF.

In its sample, this clonotype was seen a few times. The CDR3 protein is CASSPEVGDNEQFF. The CDR3, as DNA: TGTGCCAGCAGCCCAGAAGTCGGGGACAATGAGCAGTTCTTC. V usage is TRBV9 and J usage is TRBJ2-1, with D tentatively TRBD2 (5 bases). In germline, CDR1 is SGDLS, CDR2 YYNGEE. CDR3 length equals 14 residues. Deletions cut 4 bases from V and 5 bases from J, with 13 bases between. Full variable domain (remainder filled in from reference TRBV9 and TRBJ2-1): DSGVTQTPKHLITATGQRVTLRCSPRSGDLSVYWYQQSLDQGLQFLIQYYNGEERAKGNILERFSAQQFPDLHSELNLSSLELGDSALYFCASSPEVGDNEQFFGPGTRLTVL.

This clonotype has ten or more counts. This chain connects TRBV2 to TRBJ2-1; D may match TRBD1 or TRBD2 (6 bases each). V gave up 3 bases and J gave up 12 bases, with 18 bases separating them. The germline gives CDR1 SNHLY, CDR2 FYNNEI. The CDR3 runs 14 residues. CDR3 region: CASSDSGAGGGQFF. DNA for the CDR3: TGTGCCAGCAGTGATTCGGGGGCCGGGGGTGGGCAGTTCTTC.

This clonotype occurred many times. The chain carries TRBV28 and TRBJ2-1; no clear D gene. Germline V CDR1 and CDR2: MDHEN, SYDVKM. V dropped 6 bases and J dropped 4 bases, with 19 bases sitting between them. The CDR3 loop spans 16 amino acids. The CDR3 is CASSVLAFGSYNEQFF. The CDR3 DNA follows: TGTGCCAGCAGCGTCCTGGCGTTCGGGTCGTACAATGAGCAGTTCTTC.

This rearrangement joins TRBV6-2 or TRBV6-3 to TRBJ1-1, with D uncertain. The ends were cut back, 6 bases at V and 6 bases at J, with 26 bases in the middle. This CDR3 is built from 17 residues. Germline V gene data show CDR1 as MNHEY and CDR2 as SVGEGT. CDR3 loop: CASSHRLESGRTPEAFF. The CDR3 DNA sequence: TGTGCCAGCAGCCATCGCCTGGAGAGCGGGAGGACCCCTGAAGCTTTCTTT.

This clonotype was counted between two and nine times. The rearrangement links TRBV7-7 to TRBJ1-3; unclear D gene. V shed 3 bases and J shed 7 bases, with 10 bases lying between them. Germline CDR1 reads SSHAT; CDR2 reads FNYEAQ (reference sequence). The CDR3 consists of 13 residues. The CDR3 reads CASSFDISNTIYF. CDR3 DNA: TGTGCCAGCAGCTTTGACATTTCGAACACCATATATTTT.

This clonotype has a handful of counts. The chain couples TRBV10-3 to TRBJ2-1; D remains ambiguous. The germline V and J ends were trimmed by 5 bases and 2 bases, with 13 bases remaining between them. The CDR3 runs 15 residues. CDR1 is ENHRY and CDR2 is SYGVKD in the germline V gene. In nucleotides, the CDR3 is TGTGCCATCAGTCCAGCCTCCCAGGCCTACAATGAGCAGTTCTTC. Its protein product is CAISPASQAYNEQFF.

This clonotype was detected only a few times. V gene TRBV20-1 combines with J gene TRBJ2-1, with TRBD2 identical over 7 bases. J was trimmed by 8 bases and V by 6 bases; bases with no gene match: 16. CDR3 length: 15 amino acids. Looked up from germline, CDR1 is DFQATT and CDR2 is SNEGSKA (reference sequence). The CDR3 protein is CSAGPTELAMHEQFF. CDR3 nucleotide sequence: TGCAGTGCCGGACCTACGGAACTAGCGATGCATGAGCAGTTCTTC.

This clonotype occurred a few times. The chain joins TRBV7-9 to TRBJ2-1, with 7 bases matching TRBD2. In germline, CDR1 is SEHNR, CDR2 FQNEAQ (reference sequence). The CDR3 totals 16 residues. J was trimmed by 8 bases and V by 2 bases; bases with no gene match: 12. CDR3 sequence reads: CASSLPAGVSWYEQFF. CDR3 in DNA: TGTGCCAGCAGCTTACCCGCGGGAGTGAGTTGGTATGAGCAGTTCTTC.

This clonotype has at least ten counts. This chain joins TRBV20-1 and TRBJ1-5; 9 bases agree with TRBD1. Looked up from germline, CDR1 is DFQATT and CDR2 is SNEGSKA (reference sequence). Trimming removed 6 bases from V and 6 bases from J; junction bases left unmatched: 9. The CDR3 runs to 14 residues. The DNA for the CDR3 is TGCAGTGCCGGCAACACAGGGGGCGGTCAGCCCCAGCATTTT. Its protein product is CSAGNTGGGQPQHF.

This clonotype occurred a few times. The V and J genes are TRBV20-1 and TRBJ2-7, with 7 nucleotides matching TRBD2. This CDR3 is built from 15 residues. CDR1 and CDR2 from the germline V gene are DFQATT and SNEGSKA (reference sequence). After removal of 0 bases from V and 3 bases from J, the junction contained 8 bases not matched to a gene. The CDR3 sequence: CSARDYRLADYEQYF. CDR3 DNA sequence: TGCAGTGCTAGAGATTACCGACTAGCTGACTACGAGCAGTACTTC.